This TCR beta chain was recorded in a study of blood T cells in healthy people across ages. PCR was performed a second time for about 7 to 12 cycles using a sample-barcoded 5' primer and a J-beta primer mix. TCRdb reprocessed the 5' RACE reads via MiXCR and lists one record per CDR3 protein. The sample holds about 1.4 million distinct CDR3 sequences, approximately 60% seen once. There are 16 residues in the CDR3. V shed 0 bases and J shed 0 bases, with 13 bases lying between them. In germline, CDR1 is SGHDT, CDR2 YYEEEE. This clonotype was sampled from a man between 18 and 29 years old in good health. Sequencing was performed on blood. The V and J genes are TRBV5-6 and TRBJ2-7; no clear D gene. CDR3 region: CASSLAIGDSSYEQYF. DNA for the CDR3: TGTGCCAGCAGCTTGGCCATAGGTGATAGCTCCTACGAGCAGTACTTC.